What follows are 32 T cell receptor beta chains derived from one specimen sequenced in a study of blood T cell repertoires in COVID-19. Some clones are missing from TCRdb's copy, which holds only in-frame ones; the method was immunoSEQ multiplex PCR. The profile shows tens of thousands of clones, nearly 90% of them singletons. Input material: peripheral blood. These receptors were obtained from a man over 45 with active COVID-19.

This clone has a single count. This sequence joins TRBV7-8 and TRBJ2-3, with TRBD1 matching 9 bases. Germline V CDR1 and CDR2: SGHVS, FQNEAQ. With V trimmed by 1 base and J by 6 bases, 5 bases remained unmatched. The CDR3 is 15 residues long. The DNA of the CDR3 is TGTGCCAGCAGCTTAGACAGGGGGCGCGTGGATACGCAGTATTTT. Translation gives CASSLDRGRVDTQYF.

The chain recombines TRBV4-1 with TRBJ1-2; 7 positions match TRBD1. Trimming cost V 2 bases and J 8 bases; bases outside gene matches: 8. Germline lookup yields CDR1 MGHRA and CDR2 YSYEKL. The CDR3 is 14 residues long. The CDR3 DNA sequence: TGCGCCAGCAGCCAACCCCGGGACAGTCAGGGCTACACCTTC. It is translated as CASSQPRDSQGYTF.

This clone was found once. J is TRBJ2-3 and V is TRBV4-1; 10 bases agree with TRBD2. In germline, CDR1 is MGHRA, CDR2 YSYEKL. J gave up 3 bases and V 6 bases, and 9 bases lay outside the gene matches. The CDR3 length is 16 residues. The CDR3 loop is CASSYIRLAGTDTQYF. The CDR3 DNA reads TGCGCCAGCAGTTACATCAGACTAGCGGGTACAGATACGCAGTATTTT.

The chain recombines TRBV3-1 (or the pseudogene TRBV3-2) with TRBJ1-2; 7 positions agree with TRBD1. Germline V CDR1 and CDR2: LGHDT, YNNKEL (reference sequence). The CDR3 runs 15 residues. Unmatched junction bases numbered 4, after V lost 1 base and J lost 2 bases. The DNA for the CDR3 is TGTGCCAGCAGCCAAGTTCTGACAGGGAACTATGGCTACACCTTC. Amino acid sequence: CASSQVLTGNYGYTF.

This chain uses TRBV27 with TRBJ2-7; 8 bases map to TRBD2. Per germline, CDR1 MNHEY and CDR2 SMNVEV (reference sequence). The CDR3 runs 15 residues. J was trimmed by 3 bases and V by 3 bases; bases with no gene match: 7. The CDR3 protein is CASSFGGGGVYEQYF. The CDR3 DNA reads TGTGCCAGCAGTTTCGGGGGGGGAGGGGTCTACGAGCAGTACTTC.

CDR3 sequence (DNA): TGTGCCAGCAGGCGGACTAGCTTGGTAGCCCAGTACTTC. Residues: CASRRTSLVAQYF. The chain links TRBV12-3 or TRBV12-4 to TRBJ2-5; TRBD2 aligns across 8 bases. V trimming: 6 bases; J trimming: 9 bases; junction bases outside the gene matches: 9. The CDR3 spans 13 residues.

V and J are TRBV9 and TRBJ2-5; D is possibly TRBD1 (6 bases). V was pared by 2 bases and J by 2 bases, with 13 bases between. Germline CDR1 is SGDLS and CDR2 is YYNGEE. The CDR3 contains 15 residues. The CDR3 protein is CASSVGTTMQETQYF. CDR3 bases: TGTGCCAGCAGCGTCGGGACAACCATGCAAGAGACCCAGTACTTC.

This chain connects TRBV6-2 or TRBV6-3 to TRBJ2-1; 7 bases align to TRBD2. Germline values: CDR1 MNHEY, CDR2 SVGEGT. The V gene end was trimmed by 2 bases and the J gene end by 8 bases; junction bases not matched to a gene: 18. The CDR3 has 18 residues. The CDR3 nucleotides read TGTGCCAGCAGTTACGAGCTACTAGCGCCCTTAAAGCGGGATGAGCAGTTCTTC. Its translation is CASSYELLAPLKRDEQFF.

This clone has more than one count but fewer than ten. This rearrangement joins TRBV12-3 or TRBV12-4 to TRBJ1-5; perhaps TRBD1 as D (5 bases). The CDR3 has 13 amino acids. Trimming pared 5 bases from V and 3 bases from J, leaving 8 bases between. CDR3 sequence reads: CASSTGNNQPQHF. In DNA form, the CDR3 reads TGTGCCAGCAGTACAGGTAACAATCAGCCCCAGCATTTT.

This rearrangement joins TRBV6-5 to TRBJ2-1, with 12 positions matching TRBD2. Germline CDR1 MNHEY, CDR2 SVGAGI. The CDR3 runs 14 residues. The V and J ends lost 6 bases and 6 bases, in that order; junction bases with no gene match: 3. CDR3 sequence reads: CASRQGLAGNEQFF. CDR3 DNA sequence: TGTGCCAGCAGGCAGGGACTAGCGGGCAATGAGCAGTTCTTC.

The J gene is TRBJ2-1, the V gene TRBV6-5, with D possibly being TRBD2 (5 bases). The CDR3 is 16 amino acids. The germline gives CDR1 MNHEY, CDR2 SVGAGI. V gave up 6 bases and J gave up 10 bases, with 25 bases separating them. CDR3 nucleotide sequence: TGTGCCAGCAGCTACGTTTCAGCAAGAGCGGCCAGGGAGCAGTTCTTC. Amino acid sequence: CASSYVSARAAREQFF.

The chain has TRBV6-2 or TRBV6-3 and TRBJ2-4, with 10 bases identical to TRBD2. Per the germline V gene, CDR1 is MNHEY and CDR2 is SVGEGT. The CDR3 is 16 residues long. Trimming cost V 6 bases and J 0 bases; bases outside gene matches: 5. The CDR3 protein is CASSRPSGGAKNIQYF. For the CDR3, the DNA is TGTGCCAGCAGCCGACCTAGCGGGGGAGCCAAAAACATTCAGTACTTC.

The J gene is TRBJ2-7, the V gene TRBV28; D perhaps matches TRBD1 (6 bases). The V end was cut by 6 bases, the J end by 4 bases, with 16 bases between. The CDR3 contains 14 residues. CDR1 and CDR2 (germline): MDHEN, SYDVKM. Here the CDR3 reads CASRGAGALYEQYF. CDR3 coding DNA: TGTGCCAGCAGGGGGGCAGGGGCCCTTTACGAGCAGTACTTC.

V usage is TRBV24-1 and J usage is TRBJ1-2; possible D gene TRBD1, 5 bases. This CDR3 has 14 amino acids. Trimming stripped 7 bases from V and 4 bases from J, with 15 bases between. Germline V gene sequence: CDR1 KGHDR, CDR2 SFDVKD. The CDR3 protein is CATRLQGSSYGYTF. DNA for the CDR3: TGTGCCACCAGGCTTCAGGGTTCCAGCTATGGCTACACCTTC.

This chain joins TRBV11-3 and TRBJ2-2; weak D call: TRBD2 (6 bases). The CDR3 runs to 15 residues. Germline V gene sequence: CDR1 SGHNT, CDR2 YENEEA. Trimming shortened V by 2 bases and J by 1 base, and 8 bases separated the two germline ends. CDR3 amino acids: CASSLSGQNTGELFF. For the CDR3, the DNA is TGTGCCAGCAGCTTAAGCGGGCAGAACACCGGGGAGCTGTTTTTT. Using reference TRBV11-3 and TRBJ2-2 for the parts outside the CDR3, the full variable domain is EAGVVQSPRYKIIEKKQPVAFWCNPISGHNTLYWYLQNLGQGPELLIRYENEEAVDDSQLPKDRFSAERLKGVDSTLKIQPAELGDSAVYLCASSLSGQNTGELFFGEGSRLTVL.

This chain joins TRBV19 and TRBJ2-5; 10 nucleotides line up with TRBD1. Germline values: CDR1 LNHDA, CDR2 SQIVND (reference sequence). The CDR3 is 15 residues long. V shed 2 bases, J shed 3 bases, and the junction held 3 bases outside the gene matches. The CDR3 protein is CASSIQDRGKETQYF. CDR3 coding DNA: TGTGCCAGTAGTATACAGGACAGGGGGAAAGAGACCCAGTACTTC.

This clone was found a few times. The rearrangement joins TRBV29-1 to TRBJ2-4; D might be TRBD1 (6 bases). This CDR3 comprises 12 residues. V shed 3 bases and J shed 5 bases, with 8 bases lying between them. Per germline, CDR1 SQVTM and CDR2 ANQGSEA. CDR3: CSVDPGENIQYF. The CDR3 nucleotides are TGCAGCGTTGACCCAGGGGAAAACATTCAGTACTTC.

The chain joins TRBV5-4 to TRBJ1-2; TRBD1 matches 9 bases. CDR1 is SGHNT, CDR2 YYREEE, per germline (reference sequence). Trimming cost V 4 bases and J 8 bases; bases outside gene matches: 9. The CDR3 length is 14 residues. The CDR3 loop reads CASSLPGQGIGYTF. The DNA for the CDR3 is TGTGCCAGCAGCCTTCCCGGACAGGGGATAGGCTACACCTTC.

The CDR3 DNA reads TGTGCCAGCAGCTTGGGCAGAAACACAGATACGCAGTATTTT. As protein: CASSLGRNTDTQYF. This chain connects TRBV5-8 to TRBJ2-3; D ambiguous. The V and J ends lost 0 bases and 2 bases respectively, with 7 bases between them. The CDR3 totals 14 residues. The V gene's germline CDR1 is SGHTS and CDR2 YDEGEE.

The J gene is TRBJ1-2, the V gene TRBV6-2 or TRBV6-3; tentatively, D is TRBD1 (6 bases). The CDR3 has 15 residues. V was shortened by 0 bases and J by 6 bases, with 14 bases between the two germline ends. The germline CDR1 and CDR2 sequences are MNHEY and SVGEGT. The CDR3 spells CASSYSPGQIDGYTF. CDR3 DNA: TGTGCCAGCAGTTACTCCCCCGGACAGATTGATGGCTACACCTTC.

This clone was recorded only once. The genes are TRBV7-2 and TRBJ2-1; D is possibly TRBD1 (5 bases). The CDR3 is 15 amino acids. Trimming pared 4 bases from V and 6 bases from J, leaving 16 bases between. CDR1 is SGHTA and CDR2 is FQGNSA in the germline V gene. The CDR3 DNA sequence: TGTGCCAGCAGCTCCGACCCCAGGGTTGGCAATGAGCAGTTCTTC. Encoded protein: CASSSDPRVGNEQFF. Variable domain in full (rest from reference TRBV7-2 and TRBJ2-1): GAGVSQSPSNKVTEKGKDVELRCDPISGHTALYWYRQSLGQGLEFLIYFQGNSAPDKSGLPSDRFSAERTGGSVSTLTIQRTQQEDSAVYLCASSSDPRVGNEQFFGPGTRLTVL.

The chain combines TRBV3-1 (or the pseudogene TRBV3-2) with TRBJ1-2; 8 bases map to TRBD1. V lost 4 bases to trimming and J lost 1 base; unmatched junction nucleotides: 5. This CDR3 is 15 amino acids long. Germline CDR1 reads LGHDT; CDR2 reads YNNKEL (reference sequence). CDR3 residues: CASSRDRGGNYGYTF. CDR3 bases: TGTGCCAGCAGCCGCGACAGGGGAGGTAACTATGGCTACACCTTC.

The chain employs TRBV10-3 and TRBJ1-1; no definite D call. CDR3 length: 17 residues. The germline V gene encodes CDR1 ENHRY and CDR2 SYGVKD. The V gene lost 3 bases and the J gene lost 0 bases, with 17 bases spanning the gap. The CDR3 region has the DNA TGTGCCATCAGTGACGGAGGACGGATAACATTGAACACTGAAGCTTTCTTT. Residues: CAISDGGRITLNTEAFF.

The V gene is TRBV7-9, the J gene TRBJ2-5, with 12 bases matching TRBD2. V lost 8 bases to trimming and J lost 9 bases; unmatched junction nucleotides: 13. Germline assignment: CDR1 SEHNR and CDR2 FQNEAQ (reference sequence). CDR3 size: 15 residues. The CDR3 is CASGQLAGGRGAQYF. The CDR3 DNA follows: TGTGCCAGCGGACAACTAGCGGGGGGCAGGGGGGCCCAGTACTTC.

The J gene is TRBJ2-5, the V gene TRBV21-1; no check of the table's D call, TRBD1, against the DNA was made. TRBV21-1 is flagged as a pseudogene. The CDR3 is 20 amino acids. CDR3 nucleotides: TGTGCCAGCAGCACCTCCATACCCCTCTTCCGGAACCACTCTTGGGCGACCCAGTACTTC. It codes for CASSTSIPLFRNHSWATQYF.

The chain carries TRBV6-6 and TRBJ1-5; D possibly corresponds to TRBD1 (5 bases). Germline CDR1 reads MNHNY; CDR2 reads SVGAGI (reference sequence). The CDR3 is made up of 16 amino acids. Trimming removed 0 bases from V and 3 bases from J, with 12 bases in between. DNA for the CDR3: TGTGCCAGCAGTTACTCGGTCGGGGGGGACAATCAGCCCCAGCATTTT. This translates into CASSYSVGGDNQPQHF.

The gene calls are TRBV6-5 and TRBJ1-3; possible D gene TRBD1, 6 bases. Trimming left V 10 bases short and J 5 bases short, with 15 bases between. The CDR3 extends over 13 amino acids. CDR1 is MNHEY and CDR2 is SVGAGI in the germline V gene. In DNA form, the CDR3 reads TGTGCCATCAACGGGGGGGCGCGAAACACCATATATTTT. Encoded protein: CAINGGARNTIYF.

The V call is TRBV6-5, the J call TRBJ2-3, with D tentatively TRBD2 (6 bases). V was cut by 6 bases and J by 4 bases, with 8 bases left in between. CDR1 is MNHEY, CDR2 SVGAGI, per germline. This CDR3 comprises 12 residues. The CDR3 spells CASRGGSDTQYF. CDR3 DNA sequence: TGTGCCAGCAGGGGGGGTTCAGATACGCAGTATTTT.

V gene TRBV9 combines with J gene TRBJ1-3; 7 positions agree with TRBD1. CDR3 length: 14 residues. Looked up from germline, CDR1 is SGDLS and CDR2 is YYNGEE. V was pared by 9 bases and J by 3 bases, with 9 bases of the junction left unmatched. CDR3 bases: TGTGCCACCTCCAAGGGGGCATTTGGAAACACCATATATTTT. Residues: CATSKGAFGNTIYF.

The chain employs TRBV2 and TRBJ1-1; D unclear. The V end lost 9 bases, the J end lost 6 bases, and 14 bases lay between the germline ends. The CDR3 is 12 residues long. From germline, CDR1 is SNHLY and CDR2 FYNNEI. CDR3 coding DNA: TGTGCCAGGGGAAGGGAGTACGCTGAAGCTTTCTTT. Translation: CARGREYAEAFF. Looking up the rest from reference TRBV2 and TRBJ1-1 gives the full variable domain: EPEVTQTPSHQVTQMGQEVILRCVPISNHLYFYWYRQILGQKVEFLVSFYNNEISEKSEIFDDQFSVERPDGSNFTLKIRSTKLEDSAMYFCARGREYAEAFFGQGTRLTVV.

The rearrangement links TRBV25-1 to TRBJ1-4; D may be TRBD1 (5 bases). V was trimmed by 4 bases and J by 5 bases, leaving 11 bases between them. The CDR3 is 14 amino acids. CDR1 is MGHDK and CDR2 is SYGVNS in the germline V gene. CDR3 DNA sequence: TGTGCCAGCAGTGTGGGGCGGAAGAATGAAAAACTGTTTTTT. It specifies CASSVGRKNEKLFF. The full variable domain, its missing parts supplied by reference TRBV25-1 and TRBJ1-4, is EADIYQTPRYLVIGTGKKITLECSQTMGHDKMYWYQQDPGMELHLIHYSYGVNSTEKGDLSSESTVSRIRTEHFPLTLESARPSHTSQYLCASSVGRKNEKLFFGSGTQLSVL.

The chain recombines TRBV5-6 with TRBJ1-2, with TRBD1 as a possible D gene (6 bases). The CDR3 spans 15 residues. CDR1 is SGHDT and CDR2 is YYEEEE in the germline V gene. Trimming removed 7 bases from V and 0 bases from J, with 16 bases in between. This chain's CDR3 is CASYEGGNANYGYTF. The CDR3 DNA sequence: TGTGCCAGCTACGAGGGGGGGAACGCTAACTATGGCTACACCTTC.